The present TCR beta chain was sequenced within a study of T-cell memory formation after mild COVID-19. As for the study in general: Largely, the TCR clusters proved donor specific. Whole-study findings and limits: CD4+ bias marked clones expanding day 15 to 37, unlike balanced contracting clones.

TCRdb re-called the 5' RACE reads with MiXCR, one entry per CDR3 protein. The sample includes 450,000 or so distinct CDR3 sequences, approximately 25% of them seen just once. A remark on this clonotype: Its antigen is unidentified.

The sequence was collected from an adult woman who had mild COVID-19 (a few samples of this study predate the infection). Cell type and time point are not known. The material sequenced was PBMCs or a T cell subset sorted from them (not recorded which).

CDR3 DNA: TGCGCCAGCAGCTTGGAAGGGGGCGCCTACGAGCAGTACTTC. It yields the protein CASSLEGGAYEQYF. This rearrangement joins TRBV5-1 to TRBJ2-7; the match to TRBD1 covers 7 bases. Germline values: CDR1 SGHRS, CDR2 YFSETQ. The CDR3 loop spans 14 amino acids. V shed 0 bases and J 2 bases; nucleotides not matched to a gene: 2.